Listed here are 3 T cell receptor beta chains from one sample, sequenced in a study of OX40 agonist ivuxolimab in advanced cancers. Repertoires were generated with immunoSEQ multiplex PCR, while TCRdb's copy carries only in-frame clones and drops some. The sample contains 3,000 or so clones, 65% to 80% of which appear only once. Sequences were derived from CD4+ or CD8+ T cells sorted from blood, sampled in a trial of the OX40 agonist ivuxolimab. The receptors shown here come from an adult with an advanced solid tumor such as melanoma, head and neck, liver or kidney cancer.

DNA for the CDR3: TGTGCCAGCAGCGCAGGGGGAGGGTACAATGAGCAGTTCTTC. As protein: CASSAGGGYNEQFF. The chain joins TRBV7-7 to TRBJ2-1, with D perhaps given as TRBD1 or TRBD2 (7 bases each). V lost 5 bases and J lost 4, with 12 bases in between. CDR1 is SSHAT, CDR2 FNYEAQ, per germline (reference sequence). The CDR3 runs to 14 residues. Based on the CDR3 plus reference TRBV7-7 and TRBJ2-1, the full variable domain is GAGVSQSPRYKVTKRGQDVTLRCDPISSHATLYWYQQALGQGPEFLTYFNYEAQPDKSGLPSDRFSAERPEGSISTLTIQRTEQRDSAMYRCASSAGGGYNEQFFGPGTRLTVL.

The rearrangement uses TRBV11-2 and TRBJ2-1, with TRBD2 matching 10 bases. Germline loops: CDR1 SGHAT, CDR2 FQNNGV. This CDR3 is built from 16 residues. The trim removed 1 base at V and 3 bases at J, leaving 3 bases unmatched. The CDR3 nucleotides are TGTGCCAGCAGCTTAGGGGGGACTAGCGTCTACAATGAGCAGTTCTTC. This translates into CASSLGGTSVYNEQFF.

Only a few counts were recorded for this clone. The gene calls are TRBV11-2 and TRBJ1-1; D is possibly TRBD1 (6 bases). The V end lost 3 bases, the J end lost 6 bases, and 11 bases lay between the germline ends. Germline V gene lookup returns CDR1 SGHAT and CDR2 FQNNGV. The CDR3 has 13 amino acids. The CDR3 sequence: CASSFPGVAEAFF. CDR3 nucleotide sequence: TGTGCCAGCAGCTTTCCAGGGGTGGCTGAAGCTTTCTTT.